A single T cell receptor beta chain is shown here with its context. The CDR3 contains 13 residues. Looked up from germline, CDR1 is WNHNN and CDR2 is SYGVQD (reference sequence). The germline V and J ends were trimmed by 8 bases and 0 bases, with 11 bases remaining between them. This sample stems from a study of blood T cell repertoires in COVID-19. Study-level background: COVID-19 samples collected from the United States, Italy and Spain covered acute and convalescent phases. The analysed material was cDNA or gDNA that came from T cells, B-cell-depleted T cells, or PBMCs.

Clones were sequenced by immunoSEQ multiplex PCR, and TCRdb holds only the in-frame ones, with some missing. The sample has 150,000 or so clones; just over 90% are singletons. Sequencing input: peripheral blood. This sequence joins TRBV10-1 and TRBJ2-7; D gene ambiguous. The TCR was taken from a man between 18 and 35 years old with acute or convalescent COVID-19. In nucleotides, the CDR3 is TGCGCCAGCCAGAACAGTTTCTCCTACGAGCAGTACTTC. Translated, it gives CASQNSFSYEQYF.